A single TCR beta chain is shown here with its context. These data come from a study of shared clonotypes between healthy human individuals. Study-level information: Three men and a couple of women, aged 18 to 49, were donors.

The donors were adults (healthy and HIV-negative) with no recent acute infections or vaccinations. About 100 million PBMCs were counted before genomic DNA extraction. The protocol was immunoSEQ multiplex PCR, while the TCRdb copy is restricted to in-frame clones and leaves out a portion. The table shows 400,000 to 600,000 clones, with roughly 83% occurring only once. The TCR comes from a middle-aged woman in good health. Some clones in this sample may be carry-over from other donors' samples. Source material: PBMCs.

The CDR3 loop reads CAWRGTQLSQETQYF. DNA for the CDR3: TGTGCCTGGAGGGGGACCCAATTGAGCCAAGAGACCCAGTACTTC. J is TRBJ2-5 and V is TRBV30; D possibly uses TRBD1 or TRBD2 (5 bases each). The CDR3 extends over 15 amino acids. V was trimmed by 3 bases and J by 1 base, leaving 15 bases between them. The germline CDR1 and CDR2 sequences are GTSNPN and SVGIG (reference sequence). The whole variable domain, remainder taken from reference TRBV30 and TRBJ2-5, is SQTIHQWPATLVQPVGSPLSLECTVEGTSNPNLYWYRQAAGRGLQLLFYSVGIGQISSEVPQNLSASRPQDRQFILSSKKLLLSDSGFYLCAWRGTQLSQETQYFGPGTRLLVL.